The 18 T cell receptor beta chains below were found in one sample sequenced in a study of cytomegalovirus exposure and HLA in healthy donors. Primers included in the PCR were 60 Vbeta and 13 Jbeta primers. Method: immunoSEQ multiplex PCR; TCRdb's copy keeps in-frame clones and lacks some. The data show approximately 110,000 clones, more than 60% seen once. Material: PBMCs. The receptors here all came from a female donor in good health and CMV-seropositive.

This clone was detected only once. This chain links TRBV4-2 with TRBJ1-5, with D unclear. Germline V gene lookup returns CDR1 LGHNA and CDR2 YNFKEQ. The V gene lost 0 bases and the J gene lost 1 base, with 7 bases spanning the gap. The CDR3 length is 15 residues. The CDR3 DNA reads TGTGCCAGCAGCCAAGATTCCCAGAGCAATCAGCCCCAGCATTTT. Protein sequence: CASSQDSQSNQPQHF.

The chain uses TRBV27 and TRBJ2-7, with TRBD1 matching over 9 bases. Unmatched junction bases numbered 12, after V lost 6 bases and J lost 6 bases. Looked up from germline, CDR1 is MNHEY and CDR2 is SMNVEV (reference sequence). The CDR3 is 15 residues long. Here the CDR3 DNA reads TGTGCCAGCAGCAAAGGAGGGACAGGGTTCTCCGAGCAGTACTTC. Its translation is CASSKGGTGFSEQYF.

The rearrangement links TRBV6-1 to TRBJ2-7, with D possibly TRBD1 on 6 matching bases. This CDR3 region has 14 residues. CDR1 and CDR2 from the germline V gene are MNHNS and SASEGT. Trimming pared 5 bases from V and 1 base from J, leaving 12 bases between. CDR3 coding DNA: TGTGCCAGCAGTAAGTACAGGGAGTCCTACGAGCAGTACTTC. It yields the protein CASSKYRESYEQYF.

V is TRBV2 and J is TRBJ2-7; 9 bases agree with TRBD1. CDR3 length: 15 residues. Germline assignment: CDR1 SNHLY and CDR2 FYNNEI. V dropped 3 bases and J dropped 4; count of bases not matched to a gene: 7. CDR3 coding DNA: TGTGCCAGCAGTGACCAGGGACAGGGAATATACGAGCAGTACTTC. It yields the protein CASSDQGQGIYEQYF.

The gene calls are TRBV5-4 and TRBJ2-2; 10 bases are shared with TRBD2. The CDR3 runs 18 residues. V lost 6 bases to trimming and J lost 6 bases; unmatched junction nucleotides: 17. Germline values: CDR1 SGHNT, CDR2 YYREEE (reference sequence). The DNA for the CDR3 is TGTGCCAGCACCCCCGGGACTAGCGCTCCCAGGGGGTCCGGGGAGCTGTTTTTT. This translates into CASTPGTSAPRGSGELFF.

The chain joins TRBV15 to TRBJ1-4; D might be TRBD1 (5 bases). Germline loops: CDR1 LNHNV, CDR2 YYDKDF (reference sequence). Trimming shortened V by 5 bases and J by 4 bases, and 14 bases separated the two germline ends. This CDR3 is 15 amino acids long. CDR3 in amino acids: CATSLRTSGNEKLFF. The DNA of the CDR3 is TGTGCCACCAGCCTGCGGACATCGGGTAATGAAAAACTGTTTTTT.

CDR3 in DNA: TGTGCCAGCAGCTTTGCAGGGAAGAACACTGAAGCTTTCTTT. Amino acid sequence: CASSFAGKNTEAFF. The chain uses TRBV5-4 and TRBJ1-1; D is perhaps TRBD1 (5 bases). The CDR3 totals 14 residues. Germline values: CDR1 SGHNT, CDR2 YYREEE (reference sequence). Trimming stripped 2 bases from V and 1 base from J, with 9 bases between. Using reference TRBV5-4 and TRBJ1-1 for the parts outside the CDR3, the full variable domain is ETGVTQSPTHLIKTRGQQVTLRCSSQSGHNTVSWYQQALGQGPQFIFQYYREEENGRGNFPPRFSGLQFPNYSSELNVNALELDDSALYLCASSFAGKNTEAFFGQGTRLTVV.

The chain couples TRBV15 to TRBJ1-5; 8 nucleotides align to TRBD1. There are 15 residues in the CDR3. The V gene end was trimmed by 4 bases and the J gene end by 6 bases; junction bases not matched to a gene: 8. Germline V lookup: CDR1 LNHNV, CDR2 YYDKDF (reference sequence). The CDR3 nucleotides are TGTGCCACCAGCAACCAGGGACAGGTCAGTCAGCCCCAGCATTTT. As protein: CATSNQGQVSQPQHF.

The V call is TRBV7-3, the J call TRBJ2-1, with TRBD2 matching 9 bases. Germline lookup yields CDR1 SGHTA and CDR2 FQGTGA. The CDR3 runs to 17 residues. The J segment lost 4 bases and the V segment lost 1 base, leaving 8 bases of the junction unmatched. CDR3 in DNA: TGTGCCAGCAGCTTAATGGGTAGCGGGAGATCTTACAATGAGCAGTTCTTC. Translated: CASSLMGSGRSYNEQFF. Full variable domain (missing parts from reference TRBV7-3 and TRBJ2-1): GAGVSQTPSNKVTEKGKYVELRCDPISGHTALYWYRQSLGQGPEFLIYFQGTGAADDSGLPNDRFFAVRPEGSVSTLKIQRTERGDSAVYLCASSLMGSGRSYNEQFFGPGTRLTVL.

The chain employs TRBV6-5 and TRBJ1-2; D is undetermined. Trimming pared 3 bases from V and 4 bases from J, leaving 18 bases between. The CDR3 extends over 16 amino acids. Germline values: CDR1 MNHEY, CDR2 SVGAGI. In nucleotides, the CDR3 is TGTGCCAGCAGTTATAGCGAGATCATAGGCCTCTATGGCTACACCTTC. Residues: CASSYSEIIGLYGYTF.

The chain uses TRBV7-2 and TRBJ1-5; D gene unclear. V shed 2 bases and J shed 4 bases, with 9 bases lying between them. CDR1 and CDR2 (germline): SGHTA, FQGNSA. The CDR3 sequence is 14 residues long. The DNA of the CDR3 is TGTGCCAGCAGCTTAATCCTCCGTAATCAGCCCCAGCATTTT. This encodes CASSLILRNQPQHF.

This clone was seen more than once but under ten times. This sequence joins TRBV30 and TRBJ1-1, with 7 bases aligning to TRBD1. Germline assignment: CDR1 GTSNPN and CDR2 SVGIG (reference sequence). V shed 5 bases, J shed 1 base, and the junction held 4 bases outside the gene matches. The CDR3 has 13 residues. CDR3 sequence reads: CAWLGQPNTEAFF. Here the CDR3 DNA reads TGTGCCTGGCTGGGACAGCCGAACACTGAAGCTTTCTTT.

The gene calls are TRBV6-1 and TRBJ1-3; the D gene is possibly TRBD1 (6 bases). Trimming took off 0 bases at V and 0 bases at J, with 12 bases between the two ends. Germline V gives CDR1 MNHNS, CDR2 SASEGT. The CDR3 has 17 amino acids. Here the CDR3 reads CASSEAKGHLSGNTIYF. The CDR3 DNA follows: TGTGCCAGCAGTGAAGCGAAGGGACATCTCTCTGGAAACACCATATATTTT.

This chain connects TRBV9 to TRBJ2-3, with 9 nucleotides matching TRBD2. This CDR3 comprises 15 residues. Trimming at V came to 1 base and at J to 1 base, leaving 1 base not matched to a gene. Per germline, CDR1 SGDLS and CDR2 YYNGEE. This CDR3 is CASSVPSGGTDTQYF. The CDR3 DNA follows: TGTGCCAGCAGCGTACCTAGCGGGGGCACAGATACGCAGTATTTT.

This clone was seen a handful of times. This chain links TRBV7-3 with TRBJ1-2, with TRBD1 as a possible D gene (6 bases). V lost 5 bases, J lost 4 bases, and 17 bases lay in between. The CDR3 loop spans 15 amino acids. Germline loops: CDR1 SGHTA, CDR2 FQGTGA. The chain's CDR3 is CASSPNRESLYGYTF. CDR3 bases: TGTGCCAGCAGCCCTAACAGGGAATCGCTCTATGGCTACACCTTC.

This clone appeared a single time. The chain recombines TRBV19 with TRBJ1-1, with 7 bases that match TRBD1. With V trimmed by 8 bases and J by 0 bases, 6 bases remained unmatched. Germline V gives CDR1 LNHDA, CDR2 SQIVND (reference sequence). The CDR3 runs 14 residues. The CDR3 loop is CASGDRTMNTEAFF. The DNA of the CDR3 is TGTGCCAGTGGGGACAGAACAATGAACACTGAAGCTTTCTTT.

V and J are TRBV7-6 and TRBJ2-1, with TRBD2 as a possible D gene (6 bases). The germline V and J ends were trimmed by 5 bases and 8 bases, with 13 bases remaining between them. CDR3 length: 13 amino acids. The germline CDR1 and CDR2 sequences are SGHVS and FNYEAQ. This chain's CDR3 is CASSEAPGDEQFF. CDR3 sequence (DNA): TGTGCCAGCAGCGAGGCCCCGGGGGATGAGCAGTTCTTC.

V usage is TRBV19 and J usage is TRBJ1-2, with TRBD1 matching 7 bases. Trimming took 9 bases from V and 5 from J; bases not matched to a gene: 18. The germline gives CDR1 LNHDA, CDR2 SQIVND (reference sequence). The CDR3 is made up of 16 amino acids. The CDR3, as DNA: TGTGCCAGCGGGTCCTACGAGGGACAGAAGAAGTATGGCTACACCTTC. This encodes CASGSYEGQKKYGYTF.